This T cell receptor (beta chain) was captured in a study of graft-versus-host responses after intestinal transplantation. V shed 5 bases and J 1 base; nucleotides not matched to a gene: 16. Germline V gene lookup returns CDR1 LNHDA and CDR2 SQIVND (reference sequence). The CDR3 has 18 residues. Here immunoSEQ multiplex PCR was the method, and the copy in TCRdb shows in-frame clones only, minus some. The profile shows around 92,000 clones, about 83% of them singletons. Sequencing used PBMCs, obtained 255 days after intestinal transplant. The J gene is TRBJ1-1, the V gene TRBV19; TRBD1 agrees at 7 bases. The source is a human patient who received an intestinal transplant, so some T cells may come from the graft donor. The CDR3 nucleotides are TGTGCCAGTAGTCCTCATCAACCCTGGACAGGAGAGAACACTGAAGCTTTCTTT. Translating gives CASSPHQPWTGENTEAFF.